Given below is one TCR beta chain in context. What it binds is unknown. Researchers amplified the TCR beta CDR3 regions from RNA transcripts. The HTBI primer set was used in a first-round RT-PCR of the TCR CDR3. MiXCR was run by TCRdb on the multiplex PCR reads, yielding one entry per CDR3 protein. Of a few hundred thousand distinct CDR3 sequences in the sample, about a fifth were seen once. Lactation, pregnancy, other autoimmune disease or uncontrolled infection led to exclusion of patients. The data stem from a study of T cells in Graves' hyperthyroidism and ophthalmopathy. Overall study context: Specimen type is peripheral blood, collected at initial diagnosis prior to any treatment. Regarding the study as a whole: Ophthalmopathy and stable hyperthyroidism were separated by a 13 V-J model. Among clonotypes expanded in thyroid above 0.001, most were also found in blood.

The trim removed 5 bases at V and 8 bases at J, leaving 4 bases unmatched. CDR3 length: 13 residues. Germline values: CDR1 MNHEY, CDR2 SVGEGT. The sequenced sample consisted of blood. The sequence came from a woman under 30 with Graves' hyperthyroidism. This chain uses TRBV6-2 or TRBV6-3 with TRBJ1-2; TRBD1 aligns across 11 bases. CDR3 coding DNA: TGTGCCAGCAGTATGGACAGGGGGCGCGGCTACACCTTC. It codes for CASSMDRGRGYTF.